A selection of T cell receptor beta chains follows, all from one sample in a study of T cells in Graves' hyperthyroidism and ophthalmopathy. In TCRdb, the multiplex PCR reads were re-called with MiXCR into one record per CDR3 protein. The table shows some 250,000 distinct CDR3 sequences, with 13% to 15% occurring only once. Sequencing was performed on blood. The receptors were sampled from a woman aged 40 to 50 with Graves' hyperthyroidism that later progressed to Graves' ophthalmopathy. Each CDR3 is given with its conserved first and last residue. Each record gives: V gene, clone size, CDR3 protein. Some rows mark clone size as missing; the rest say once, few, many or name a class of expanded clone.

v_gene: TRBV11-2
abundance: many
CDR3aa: CASSYGGGAYEQYF

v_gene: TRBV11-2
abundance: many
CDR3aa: CASSLEASTEAFF

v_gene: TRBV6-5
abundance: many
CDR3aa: CASSYSPTGWNTDTQYF

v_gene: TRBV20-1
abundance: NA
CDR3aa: CSADSGKSSYEQYF

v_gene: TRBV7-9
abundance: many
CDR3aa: CASSLQRANEQFF

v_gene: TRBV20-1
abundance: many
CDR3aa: CSAPTGTSGDYEQYF

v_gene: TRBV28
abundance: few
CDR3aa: CASSSPPTANYGYTF

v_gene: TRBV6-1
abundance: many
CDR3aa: CASSYTWTGVGETQYF

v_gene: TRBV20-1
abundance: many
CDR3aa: CSARDWSSPHNEQFF

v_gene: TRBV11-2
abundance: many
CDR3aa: CASSLQSGGNSPLHF

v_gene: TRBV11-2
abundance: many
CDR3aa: CASSRTSGRRTSYEQYF

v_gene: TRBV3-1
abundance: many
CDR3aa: CASSQYRGFIYEQYF

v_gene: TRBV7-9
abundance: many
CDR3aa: CASSFFVGSGIDNEQFF

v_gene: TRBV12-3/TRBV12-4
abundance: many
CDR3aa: CASSFHRANYGYTF

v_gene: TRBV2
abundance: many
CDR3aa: CASRRVNEKLFF

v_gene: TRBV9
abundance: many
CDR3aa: CASSVTGTGSPLHF

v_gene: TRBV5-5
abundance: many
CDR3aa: CASSAQGRSHMNTEAFF

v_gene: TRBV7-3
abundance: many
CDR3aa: CASSLAGVQETQYF

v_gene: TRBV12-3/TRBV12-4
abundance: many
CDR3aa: CASSSFYTGELFF

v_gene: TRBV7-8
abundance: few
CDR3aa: CASSLSGRNTGELFF

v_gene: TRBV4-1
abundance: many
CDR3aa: CASSQDWADEQFF

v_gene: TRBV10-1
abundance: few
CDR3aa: CASSPRPGLADSSYEQYF

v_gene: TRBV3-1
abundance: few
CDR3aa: CASSHPAGTYNEQFF

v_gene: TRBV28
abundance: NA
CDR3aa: CASSSEGSASYNEQFF

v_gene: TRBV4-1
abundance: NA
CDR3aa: CASSQKDSYEQYF

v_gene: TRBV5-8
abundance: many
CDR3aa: CASSSRDSASYEQYF

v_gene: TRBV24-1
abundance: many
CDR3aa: CATSDRDTNTGELFF

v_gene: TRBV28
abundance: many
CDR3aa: CASSYDGTPGELFF

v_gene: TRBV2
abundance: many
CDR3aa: CASSEWGVLLKRELFF

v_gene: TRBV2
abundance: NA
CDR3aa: CASSDKRGWETQYF

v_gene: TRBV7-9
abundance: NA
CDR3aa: CASSLATAGFTDTQYF

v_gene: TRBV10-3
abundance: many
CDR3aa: CATEGQDSYEQYF

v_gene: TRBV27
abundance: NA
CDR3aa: CASTAGPNTGELFF

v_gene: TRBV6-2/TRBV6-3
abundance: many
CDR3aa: CASSYPPSRGLDPSNQPQHF

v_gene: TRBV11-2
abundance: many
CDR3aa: CASSLALWGTSGNEQFF

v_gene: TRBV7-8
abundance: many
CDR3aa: CASSLRYPPNTEAFF

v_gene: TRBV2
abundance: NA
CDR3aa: CASSGTDTGELFF

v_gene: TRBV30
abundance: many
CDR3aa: CAWSPGWTGGLNTEAFF

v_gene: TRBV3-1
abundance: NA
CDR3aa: CASSQDLGLAGGSGEQFF

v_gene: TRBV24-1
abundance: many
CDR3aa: CATSGRTETEAFF

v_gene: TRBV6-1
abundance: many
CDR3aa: CASSEWTSGTYEQYF

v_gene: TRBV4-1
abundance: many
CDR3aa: CASSQEYTGNQPQHF

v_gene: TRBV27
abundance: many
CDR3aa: CASSLRGYGYTF

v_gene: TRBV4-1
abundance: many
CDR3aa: CASSQDIRTNEQFF

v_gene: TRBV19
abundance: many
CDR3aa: CASTRLTGENSPLHF

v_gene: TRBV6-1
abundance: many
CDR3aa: CASSSLGQGTSYEQYF

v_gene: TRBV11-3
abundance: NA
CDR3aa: CASSQGVAGAHEQYF

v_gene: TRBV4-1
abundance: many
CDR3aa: CASSQGPGVSGDEQYF

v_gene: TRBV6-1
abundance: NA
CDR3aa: CASSPTASGRSYETQYF

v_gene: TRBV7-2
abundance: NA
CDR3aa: CASSLGTSGSYETQYF

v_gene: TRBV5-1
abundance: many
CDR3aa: CASSFEREGYEQYF

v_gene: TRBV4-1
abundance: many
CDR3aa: CASSQDWSSGGNQETQYF

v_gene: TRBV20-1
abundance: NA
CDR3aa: CSALPGPRNYNDQCF

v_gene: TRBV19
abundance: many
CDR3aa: CASSRGGRNQPQHF